This T cell receptor (beta chain) stems from a study of beta chain features in type 1 diabetes. Using CD45RO/CCR7/CD25/CD127/CD95/CD27, CD4+ naive, central memory, regulatory and stem cell-like memory cells were sorted. Every isolated RNA sample was fully reverse transcribed, so sequencing captured expressed TCRB transcripts. Method: immunoSEQ multiplex PCR; TCRdb's copy keeps in-frame clones and lacks some. This sample has some 640,000 clones, with 11% to 15% found just once. V was clipped by 4 bases and J by 5 bases; unmatched bases: 0. CDR1 is ENHRY and CDR2 is SYGVKD in the germline V gene. This CDR3 is built from 12 residues. Study outcomes and limitations: Any HLA type influence on TCRB rearrangement was left unresolved here. Significant though moderate, a shortening of TCRB CDR3s appeared in all four CD4+ subsets of Type 1 diabetes patients.

This clone was counted between two and nine times. The antigen is not known. The receptor comes from a man younger than 30 with type 1 diabetes. Specimen: naive CD4+ T cells from blood. The chain employs TRBV10-3 and TRBJ2-5, with 8 positions matching TRBD1. The CDR3 spells CAISGQGETQYF. CDR3 nucleotides: TGTGCCATCAGTGGACAGGGGGAGACCCAGTACTTC.